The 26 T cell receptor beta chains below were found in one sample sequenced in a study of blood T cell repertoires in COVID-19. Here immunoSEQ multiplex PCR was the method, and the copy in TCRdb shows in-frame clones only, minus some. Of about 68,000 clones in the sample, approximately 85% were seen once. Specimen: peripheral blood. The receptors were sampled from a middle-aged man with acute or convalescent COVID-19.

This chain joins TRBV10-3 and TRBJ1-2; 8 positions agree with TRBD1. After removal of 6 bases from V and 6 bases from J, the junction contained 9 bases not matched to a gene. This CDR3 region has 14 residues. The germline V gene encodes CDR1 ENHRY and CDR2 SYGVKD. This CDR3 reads CAIRRDRSHHGYTF. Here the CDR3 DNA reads TGTGCCATCAGACGGGACAGGTCTCACCATGGCTACACCTTC.

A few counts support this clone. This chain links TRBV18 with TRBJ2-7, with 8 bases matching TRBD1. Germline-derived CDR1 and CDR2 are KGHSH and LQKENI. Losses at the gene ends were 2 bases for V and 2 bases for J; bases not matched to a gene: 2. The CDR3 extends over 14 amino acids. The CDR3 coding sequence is TGTGCCAGCTCACCAGGGGACAGGCCCTACGAGCAGTACTTC. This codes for CASSPGDRPYEQYF.

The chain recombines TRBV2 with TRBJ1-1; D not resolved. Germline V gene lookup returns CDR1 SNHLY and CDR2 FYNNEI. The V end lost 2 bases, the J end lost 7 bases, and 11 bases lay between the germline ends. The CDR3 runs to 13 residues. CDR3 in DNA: TGTGCCAGCAGTGAACCCGCAAGGAGTGAAGCTTTCTTT. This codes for CASSEPARSEAFF.

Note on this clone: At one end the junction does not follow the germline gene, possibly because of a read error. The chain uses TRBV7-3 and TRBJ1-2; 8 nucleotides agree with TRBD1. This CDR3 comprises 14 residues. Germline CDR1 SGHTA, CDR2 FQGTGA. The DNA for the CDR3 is TGTGCCAGCAGCCTAACAGGGGGAGAGGATGGCTACACCTTC. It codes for CASSLTGGEDGYTF.

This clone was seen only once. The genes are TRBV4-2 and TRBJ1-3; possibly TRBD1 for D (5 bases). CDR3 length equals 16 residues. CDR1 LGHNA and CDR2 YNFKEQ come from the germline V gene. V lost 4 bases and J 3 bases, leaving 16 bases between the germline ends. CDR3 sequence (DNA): TGTGCCAGCAGCCGGTCGGCAGGGAATAATGGAAACACCATATATTTT. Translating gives CASSRSAGNNGNTIYF.

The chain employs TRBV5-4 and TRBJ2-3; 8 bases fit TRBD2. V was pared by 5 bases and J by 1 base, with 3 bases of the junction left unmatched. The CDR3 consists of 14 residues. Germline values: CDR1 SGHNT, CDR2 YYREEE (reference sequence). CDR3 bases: TGTGCCAGCAGTGGGACTAGTGGCACAGATACGCAGTATTTT. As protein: CASSGTSGTDTQYF.

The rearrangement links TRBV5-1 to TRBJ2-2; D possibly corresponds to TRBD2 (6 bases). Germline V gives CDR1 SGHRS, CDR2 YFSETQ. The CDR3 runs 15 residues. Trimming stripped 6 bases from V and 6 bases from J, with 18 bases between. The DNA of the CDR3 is TGCGCCAGCAAAGTACGGGACTCTTCCGCCGGGGAGCTGTTTTTT. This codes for CASKVRDSSAGELFF.

CDR3 region: CASKNIGANEQYV. The CDR3 DNA follows: TGCGCCAGCAAAAACATTGGAGCAAACGAGCAGTACGTC. The chain recombines TRBV10-2 with TRBJ2-7; D gene uncertain. The CDR3 runs to 13 residues. Trimming left V 7 bases short and J 5 bases short, with 15 bases between. Germline V gene sequence: CDR1 WSHSY, CDR2 SAAADI.

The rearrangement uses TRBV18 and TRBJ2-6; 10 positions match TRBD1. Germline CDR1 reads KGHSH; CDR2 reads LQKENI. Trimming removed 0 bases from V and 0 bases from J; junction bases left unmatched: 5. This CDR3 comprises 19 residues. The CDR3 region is CASSPPGQGVLSGANVLTF. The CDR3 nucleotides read TGTGCCAGCTCACCACCAGGACAGGGGGTTCTCTCTGGGGCCAACGTCCTGACTTTC.

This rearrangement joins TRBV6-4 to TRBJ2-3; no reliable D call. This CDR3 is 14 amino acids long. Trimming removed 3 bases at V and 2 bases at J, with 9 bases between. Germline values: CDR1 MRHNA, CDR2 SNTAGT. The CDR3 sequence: CASSEVVFTDTQYF. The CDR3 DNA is TGTGCCAGCAGTGAAGTAGTATTCACAGATACGCAGTATTTT.

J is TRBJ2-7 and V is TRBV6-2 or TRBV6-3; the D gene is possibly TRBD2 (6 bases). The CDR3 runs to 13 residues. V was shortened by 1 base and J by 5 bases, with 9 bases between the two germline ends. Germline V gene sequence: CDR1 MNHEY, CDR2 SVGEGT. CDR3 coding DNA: TGTGCCAGCAGTTACTTGGCGGGGAACGAGCAGTACTTC. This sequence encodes CASSYLAGNEQYF.

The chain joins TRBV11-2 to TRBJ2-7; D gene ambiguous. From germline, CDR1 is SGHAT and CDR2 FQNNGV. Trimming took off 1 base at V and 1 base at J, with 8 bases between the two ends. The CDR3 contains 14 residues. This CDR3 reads CASSLAEASYEQYV. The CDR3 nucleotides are TGTGCCAGCAGCTTAGCTGAGGCGTCCTACGAGCAGTACGTC.

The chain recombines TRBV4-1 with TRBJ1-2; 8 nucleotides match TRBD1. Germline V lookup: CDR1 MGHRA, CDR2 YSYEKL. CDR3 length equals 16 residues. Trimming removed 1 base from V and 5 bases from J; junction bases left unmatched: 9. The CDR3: CASSQVPGTGIYGYTF. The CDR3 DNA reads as TGCGCCAGCAGCCAAGTACCCGGGACAGGAATTTATGGCTACACCTTC.

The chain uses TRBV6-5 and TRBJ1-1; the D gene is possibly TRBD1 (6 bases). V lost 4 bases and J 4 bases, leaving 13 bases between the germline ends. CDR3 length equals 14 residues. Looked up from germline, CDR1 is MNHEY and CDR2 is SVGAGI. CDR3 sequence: CASSSVGAPTEAFF. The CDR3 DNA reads TGTGCCAGCAGTTCTGTGGGGGCGCCCACTGAAGCTTTCTTT.

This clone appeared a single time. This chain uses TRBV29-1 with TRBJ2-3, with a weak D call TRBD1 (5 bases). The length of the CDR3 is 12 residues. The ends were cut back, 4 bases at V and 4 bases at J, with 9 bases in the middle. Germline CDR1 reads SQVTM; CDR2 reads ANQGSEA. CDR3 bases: TGCAGCGTTGCCCAGGGCTCAGATACGCAGTATTTT. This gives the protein CSVAQGSDTQYF.

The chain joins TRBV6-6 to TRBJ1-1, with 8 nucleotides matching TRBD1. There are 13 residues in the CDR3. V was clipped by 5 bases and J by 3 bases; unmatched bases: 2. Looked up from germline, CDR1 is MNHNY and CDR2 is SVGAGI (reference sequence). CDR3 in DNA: TGTGCCAGCAGTCTGACAGGGGACACTGAAGCTTTCTTT. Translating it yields CASSLTGDTEAFF.

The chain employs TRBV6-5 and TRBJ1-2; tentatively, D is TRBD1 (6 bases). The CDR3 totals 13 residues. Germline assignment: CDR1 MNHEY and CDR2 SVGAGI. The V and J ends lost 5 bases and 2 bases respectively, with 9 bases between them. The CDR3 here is CASSPGQNYGYTF. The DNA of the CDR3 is TGTGCCAGCAGTCCAGGACAGAACTATGGCTACACCTTC.

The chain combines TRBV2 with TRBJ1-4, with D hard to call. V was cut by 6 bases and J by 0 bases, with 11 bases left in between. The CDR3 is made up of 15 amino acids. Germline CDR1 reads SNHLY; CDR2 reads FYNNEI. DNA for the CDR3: TGTGCCAGCAGCCCGGAGTCTGCAACTAATGAAAAACTGTTTTTT. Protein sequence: CASSPESATNEKLFF.

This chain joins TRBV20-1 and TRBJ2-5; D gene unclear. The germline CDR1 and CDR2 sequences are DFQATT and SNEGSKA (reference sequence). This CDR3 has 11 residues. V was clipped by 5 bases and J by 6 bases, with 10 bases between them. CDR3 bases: TGCAGTGCTCACTGGGCCCAGACCCAGTACTTC. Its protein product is CSAHWAQTQYF.

The CDR3 protein is CASRSSYEQYF. CDR3 sequence (DNA): TGTGCCAGCCGGAGCTCCTACGAGCAGTACTTC. The rearrangement links TRBV27 to TRBJ2-7; D ambiguous. CDR3 length: 11 amino acids. Trimming shortened V by 8 bases and J by 0 bases, and 5 bases separated the two germline ends. Germline V gene lookup returns CDR1 MNHEY and CDR2 SMNVEV (reference sequence).

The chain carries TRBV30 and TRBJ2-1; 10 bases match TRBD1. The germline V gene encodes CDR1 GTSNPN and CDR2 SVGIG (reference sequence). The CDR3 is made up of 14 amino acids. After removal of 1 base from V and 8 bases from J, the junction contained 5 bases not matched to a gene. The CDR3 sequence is CAWSAGTGADEQFF. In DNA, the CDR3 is TGTGCCTGGAGTGCCGGGACAGGGGCCGATGAGCAGTTCTTC. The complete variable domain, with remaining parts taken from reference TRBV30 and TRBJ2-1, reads SQTIHQWPATLVQPVGSPLSLECTVEGTSNPNLYWYRQAAGRGLQLLFYSVGIGQISSEVPQNLSASRPQDRQFILSSKKLLLSDSGFYLCAWSAGTGADEQFFGPGTRLTVL.

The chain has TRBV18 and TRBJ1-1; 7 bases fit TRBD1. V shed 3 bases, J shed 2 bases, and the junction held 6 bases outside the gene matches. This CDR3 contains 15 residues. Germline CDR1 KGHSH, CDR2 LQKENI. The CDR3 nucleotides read TGTGCCAGCTCACCGGGACAGATCAAAAACACTGAAGCTTTCTTT. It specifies CASSPGQIKNTEAFF.

CDR3 in amino acids: CASGGEETQYF. The CDR3 DNA reads as TGTGCCAGCGGGGGGGAGGAGACCCAGTACTTC. V gene TRBV28 combines with J gene TRBJ2-5; 7 bases fit TRBD2. With 8 bases clipped from V and 5 bases from J, the junction kept 2 bases outside the gene matches. The germline V gene has CDR1 MDHEN and CDR2 SYDVKM. This CDR3 has 11 amino acids.

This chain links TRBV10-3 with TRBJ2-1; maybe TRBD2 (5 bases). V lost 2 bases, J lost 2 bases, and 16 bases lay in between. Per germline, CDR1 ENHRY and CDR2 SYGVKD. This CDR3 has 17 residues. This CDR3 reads CAISEPTKGRTYNEQFF. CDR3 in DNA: TGTGCCATCAGTGAGCCGACTAAGGGAAGAACCTACAATGAGCAGTTCTTC.

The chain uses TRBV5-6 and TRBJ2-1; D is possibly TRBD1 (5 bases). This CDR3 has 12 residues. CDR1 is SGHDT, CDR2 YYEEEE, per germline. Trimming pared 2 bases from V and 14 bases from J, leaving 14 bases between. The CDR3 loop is CASSFSQANEFF. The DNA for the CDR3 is TGTGCCAGCAGCTTTTCACAGGCAAATGAGTTCTTC.

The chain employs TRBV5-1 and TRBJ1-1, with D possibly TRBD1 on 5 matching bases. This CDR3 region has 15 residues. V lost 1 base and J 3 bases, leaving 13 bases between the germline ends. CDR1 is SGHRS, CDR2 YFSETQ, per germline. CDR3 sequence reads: CASSLFGGKDTEAFF. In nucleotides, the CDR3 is TGCGCCAGCAGCTTGTTCGGGGGAAAGGACACTGAAGCTTTCTTT.